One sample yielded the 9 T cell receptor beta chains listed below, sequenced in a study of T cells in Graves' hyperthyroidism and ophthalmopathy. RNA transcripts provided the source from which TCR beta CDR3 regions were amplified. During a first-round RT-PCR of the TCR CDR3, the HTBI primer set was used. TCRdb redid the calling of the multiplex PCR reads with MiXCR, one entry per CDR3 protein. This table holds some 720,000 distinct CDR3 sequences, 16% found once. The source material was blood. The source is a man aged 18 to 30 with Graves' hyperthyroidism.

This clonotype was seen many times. CDR3 sequence (DNA): TGTGCCAGCAGTCAGGGGAAGGTAGCGGGAGGTCTCTCCTACGAGCAGTACTTC. Its protein product is CASSQGKVAGGLSYEQYF. The chain is built from TRBV6-1 and TRBJ2-7; 10 nucleotides align to TRBD2. Germline V CDR1 and CDR2: MNHNS, SASEGT. J was trimmed by 0 bases and V by 5 bases; bases with no gene match: 13. The CDR3 extends over 18 amino acids.

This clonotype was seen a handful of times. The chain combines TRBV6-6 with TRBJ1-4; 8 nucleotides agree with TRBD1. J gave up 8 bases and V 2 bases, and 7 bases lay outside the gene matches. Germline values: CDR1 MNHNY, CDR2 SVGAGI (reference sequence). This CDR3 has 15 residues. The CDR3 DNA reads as TGTGCCAGCAGTTACCGCCGGACAGGGAACGAAAAACTGTTTTTT. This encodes CASSYRRTGNEKLFF.

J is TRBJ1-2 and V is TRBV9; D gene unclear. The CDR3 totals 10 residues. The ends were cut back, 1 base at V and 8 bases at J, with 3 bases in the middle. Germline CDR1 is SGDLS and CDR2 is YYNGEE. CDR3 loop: CASSVRGYTF. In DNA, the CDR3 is TGTGCCAGCAGCGTAAGAGGCTACACCTTC. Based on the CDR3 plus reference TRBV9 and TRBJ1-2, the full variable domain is DSGVTQTPKHLITATGQRVTLRCSPRSGDLSVYWYQQSLDQGLQFLIQYYNGEERAKGNILERFSAQQFPDLHSELNLSSLELGDSALYFCASSVRGYTFGSGTRLTVV.

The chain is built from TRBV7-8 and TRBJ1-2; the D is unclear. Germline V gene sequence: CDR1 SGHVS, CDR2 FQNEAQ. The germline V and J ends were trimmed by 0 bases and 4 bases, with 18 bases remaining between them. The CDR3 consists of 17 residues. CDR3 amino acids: CASSLASRTVLPYGYTF. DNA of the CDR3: TGTGCCAGCAGCTTAGCGAGCAGGACGGTCCTCCCCTATGGCTACACCTTC.

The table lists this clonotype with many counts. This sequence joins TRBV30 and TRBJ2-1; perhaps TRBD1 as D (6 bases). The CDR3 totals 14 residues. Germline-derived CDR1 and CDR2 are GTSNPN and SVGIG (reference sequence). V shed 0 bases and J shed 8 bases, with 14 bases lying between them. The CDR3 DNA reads TGTGCCTGGAGTGTAGACAGGCGGCGGGATGAGCAGTTCTTC. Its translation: CAWSVDRRRDEQFF.

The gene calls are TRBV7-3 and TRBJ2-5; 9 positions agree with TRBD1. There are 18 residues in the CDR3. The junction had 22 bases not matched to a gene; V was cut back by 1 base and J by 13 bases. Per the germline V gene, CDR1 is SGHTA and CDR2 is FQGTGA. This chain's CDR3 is CASSLKSQTGFPDRGTYF. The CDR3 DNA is TGTGCCAGCAGCTTAAAGTCCCAGACAGGCTTCCCGGACAGGGGAACGTACTTC. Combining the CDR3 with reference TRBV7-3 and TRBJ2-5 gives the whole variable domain GAGVSQTPSNKVTEKGKYVELRCDPISGHTALYWYRQSLGQGPEFLIYFQGTGAADDSGLPNDRFFAVRPEGSVSTLKIQRTERGDSAVYLCASSLKSQTGFPDRGTYFGPGTRLLVL.

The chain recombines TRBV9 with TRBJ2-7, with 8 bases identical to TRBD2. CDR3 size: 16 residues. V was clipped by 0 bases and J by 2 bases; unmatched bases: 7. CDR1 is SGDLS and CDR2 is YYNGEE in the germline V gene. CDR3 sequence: CASSVEASGYTYEQYF. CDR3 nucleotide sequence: TGTGCCAGCAGCGTAGAAGCTAGCGGGTACACCTACGAGCAGTACTTC.

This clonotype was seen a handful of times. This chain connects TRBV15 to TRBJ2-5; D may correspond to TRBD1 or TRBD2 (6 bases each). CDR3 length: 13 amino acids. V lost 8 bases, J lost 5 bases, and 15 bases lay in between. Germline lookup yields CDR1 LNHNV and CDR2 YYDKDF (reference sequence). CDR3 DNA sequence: TGTGCCACCCGCCGGGGGCCGAGGGAGACCCAGTACTTC. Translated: CATRRGPRETQYF.

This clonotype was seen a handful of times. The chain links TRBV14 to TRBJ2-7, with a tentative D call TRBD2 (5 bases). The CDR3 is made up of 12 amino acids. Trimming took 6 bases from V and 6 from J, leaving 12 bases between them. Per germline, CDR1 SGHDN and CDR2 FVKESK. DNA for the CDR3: TGTGCCAGCAGTCCGACTACTCGCGAGCAGTACTTC. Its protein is CASSPTTREQYF.